These T cell receptor beta chains were read from a single sample in a study of radiotherapy plus CTLA-4 blockade in lung cancer. Profiling relied on immunoSEQ multiplex PCR, and the TCRdb table lists in-frame clones only, not all of them. Of over 50,000 clones in the sample, approximately 79% were seen once. Sequences were derived from peripheral blood, sampled from a patient treated with radiotherapy plus ipilimumab. These receptors all stem from a human donor with non-small cell lung cancer who had a partial response to radiotherapy plus ipilimumab. Both conserved end residues are part of each CDR3. D genes are given only for firm matches. A row's size may be missing; if present it is once, few, many or a size class.

clone size	J gene	D gene	V gene	CDR3 protein	CDR3 DNA
few	TRBJ1-5	NA	TRBV28	CASSLPGKDSNQPQHF	TGTGCCAGCAGTTTACCCGGGAAAGATAGCAATCAGCCCCAGCATTTT
NA	TRBJ2-7	NA	TRBV9	CASSVAGEDEQYF	TGTGCCAGCAGCGTAGCGGGGGAGGACGAGCAGTACTTC
NA	TRBJ2-2	TRBD2	TRBV9	CASSARLAGASAGELFF	TGTGCCAGCAGCGCGAGACTAGCGGGGGCCAGCGCCGGGGAGCTGTTTTTT
NA	TRBJ2-5	NA	TRBV7-2	CASSAAGWETQYF	TGTGCCAGCAGCGCCGCCGGGTGGGAGACCCAGTACTTC
NA	TRBJ2-7	TRBD1	TRBV5-6	CASSLAQGGLYEQYF	TGTGCCAGCAGCTTGGCACAGGGGGGCCTCTACGAGCAGTACTTC
NA	TRBJ2-3	TRBD2	TRBV4-3	CASSQGPSGVADTQYF	TGCGCCAGCAGCCAAGGCCCTAGCGGGGTAGCAGATACGCAGTATTTT
few	TRBJ1-6	NA	TRBV11-2	CASSPRHPTGSYNSPLHF	TGTGCCAGCAGCCCCCGGCACCCAACAGGCTCCTATAATTCACCCCTCCACTTT
NA	TRBJ1-5	TRBD1	TRBV18	CASSQGGTDQPQHF	TGTGCCAGCTCGCAGGGGGGAACTGATCAGCCCCAGCATTTT
once	TRBJ2-1	TRBD2	TRBV25-1	CASSEVKRGGNEQFF	TGTGCCAGCAGTGAGGTAAAGCGGGGGGGGAATGAGCAGTTCTTC
NA	TRBJ1-1	NA	TRBV2	CASSVTGLDEAFF	TGTGCCAGCAGTGTTACAGGGTTGGATGAAGCTTTCTTT
NA	TRBJ1-2	NA	TRBV5-1	CASSLDILGYTF	TGCGCCAGCAGCTTGGATATTTTAGGCTACACCTTC
NA	TRBJ2-3	NA	TRBV5-6	CASSFPRTAGSDTQYF	TGTGCCAGCAGCTTTCCCCGGACGGCGGGATCAGATACGCAGTATTTT
NA	TRBJ1-6	NA	TRBV5-5	CASSLKDYLEVLHF	TGTGCCAGCAGCCTCAAGGACTACTTGGAGGTCCTCCACTTT
NA	TRBJ2-7	NA	TRBV6-6	CASSTGSSYEQYF	TGTGCCAGCAGTACAGGGAGCTCCTACGAGCAGTACTTC
NA	TRBJ1-5	NA	TRBV28	CASSSSQPQHF	TGTGCCAGCAGTTCCAGTCAGCCCCAGCATTTT
NA	TRBJ1-4	TRBD1	TRBV7-9	CASSFPGQVGHEKLFF	TGTGCCAGCAGCTTTCCTGGACAGGTTGGACATGAAAAACTGTTTTTT
few	TRBJ1-6	NA	TRBV7-3	CASSLRGGTGNSPLHF	TGTGCCAGCAGCTTACGGGGTGGCACGGGGAATTCACCCCTCCACTTT
NA	TRBJ2-2	NA	TRBV12-5	CASGFDAGAGGELFF	TGTGCTAGTGGTTTCGATGCAGGGGCTGGCGGGGAGCTGTTTTTT
few	TRBJ2-2	NA	TRBV11-2	CASSRRGNTGELFF	TGTGCCAGCAGCCGCAGGGGGAACACCGGGGAGCTGTTTTTT
few	TRBJ2-7	NA	TRBV6-6	CASSYGAVSPYEQYF	TGTGCCAGCAGTTACGGTGCAGTCTCGCCCTACGAGCAGTACTTC
NA	TRBJ1-6	NA	TRBV27	CASSSRENSPLHF	TGTGCCAGCAGTTCCCGGGAGAATTCACCCCTCCACTTT
NA	TRBJ2-1	NA	TRBV7-3	CASSLTPDNEQFF	TGTGCCAGCAGCTTAACCCCGGACAATGAGCAGTTCTTC
NA	TRBJ2-1	TRBD1	TRBV5-4	CASSHRDRGDEQFF	TGTGCCAGCAGCCACCGGGACAGGGGTGATGAGCAGTTCTTC
NA	TRBJ1-5	NA	TRBV19	CASSIGSGLYQPQHF	TGTGCCAGTAGTATAGGTTCAGGGTTGTACCAGCCCCAGCATTTT
NA	TRBJ2-7	TRBD2	TRBV28	CASSLYGGSDEQYF	TGTGCCAGCAGTTTGTACGGGGGGTCGGACGAGCAGTACTTC
NA	TRBJ1-4	TRBD1	TRBV7-2	CASSFHRQGFGVNEKLFF	TGTGCCAGCAGCTTCCATAGACAGGGTTTTGGGGTTAATGAAAAACTGTTTTTT
NA	TRBJ2-1	TRBD2	TRBV5-4	CASSLGGLAGTNEQFF	TGTGCCAGCAGCTTGGGGGGACTAGCGGGGACCAATGAGCAGTTCTTC
NA	TRBJ2-1	NA	TRBV6-4	CASSERSGSYNEQFF	TGTGCCAGCAGTGAGAGAAGCGGTTCCTACAATGAGCAGTTCTTC
NA	TRBJ2-7	TRBD1	TRBV11-1	CASSGQGATYEQYF	TGTGCCAGCAGCGGACAGGGGGCGACCTACGAGCAGTACTTC
NA	TRBJ2-5	TRBD1	TRBV5-1	CASSLSTGGLETQYF	TGCGCCAGCAGCTTGTCTACAGGGGGCTTAGAGACCCAGTACTTC
NA	TRBJ2-7	NA	TRBV5-4	CAGSLEGRYEQYF	TGTGCCGGCAGCTTGGAGGGGCGATACGAGCAGTACTTC
NA	TRBJ1-6	NA	TRBV7-8	CASSSERIFYNSPLHF	TGTGCCAGCAGCTCCGAGCGAATATTCTATAATTCACCCCTCCACTTT
NA	TRBJ1-2	NA	TRBV19	CASSPGVRYGYTF	TGTGCCAGTAGCCCCGGGGTACGCTATGGCTACACCTTC
once	TRBJ1-5	NA	TRBV5-1	CASSLESGPNQPQHF	TGCGCCAGCAGCTTGGAGTCAGGGCCCAATCAGCCCCAGCATTTT
NA	TRBJ2-5	TRBD1	TRBV28	CASRGQYPGLPSQETQYF	TGTGCCAGCAGGGGACAGTATCCAGGCCTACCCTCCCAAGAGACCCAGTACTTC
NA	TRBJ2-6	NA	TRBV5-8	CASSFGGSGANVLTF	TGTGCCAGCAGCTTCGGGGGCTCTGGGGCCAACGTCCTGACTTTC
NA	TRBJ1-1	NA	TRBV5-1	CASSSQGTNTEAFF	TGCGCCAGCAGCTCGCAGGGAACGAACACTGAAGCTTTCTTT
NA	TRBJ2-1	NA	TRBV5-6	CASSLGTQDEQFF	TGTGCCAGCAGCTTGGGTACCCAGGATGAGCAGTTCTTC
NA	TRBJ1-4	TRBD1	TRBV19	CASGAGQIEKLFF	TGTGCCAGCGGGGCGGGACAGATCGAAAAACTGTTTTTT
NA	TRBJ2-1	TRBD1	TRBV5-1	CASSLGAGTGEYNEQFF	TGCGCCAGCAGCCTTGGAGCCGGGACAGGGGAATACAATGAGCAGTTCTTC